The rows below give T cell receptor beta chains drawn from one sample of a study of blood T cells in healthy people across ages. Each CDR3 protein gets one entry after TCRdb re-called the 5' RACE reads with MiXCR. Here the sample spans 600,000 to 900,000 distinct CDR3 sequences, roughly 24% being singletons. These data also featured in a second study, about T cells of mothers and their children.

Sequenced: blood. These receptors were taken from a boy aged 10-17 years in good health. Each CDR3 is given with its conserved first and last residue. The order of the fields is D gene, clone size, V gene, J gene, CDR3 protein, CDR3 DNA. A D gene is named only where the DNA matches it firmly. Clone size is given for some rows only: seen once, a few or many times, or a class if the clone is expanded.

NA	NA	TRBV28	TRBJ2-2	CASSPSPRGAGTGELFF	TGTGCCAGCAGTCCAAGCCCCAGGGGCGCAGGCACCGGGGAGCTGTTTTTT
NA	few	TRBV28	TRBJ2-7	CASSFDRKGEQYF	TGTGCCAGCAGTTTCGACCGGAAAGGCGAGCAGTACTTC
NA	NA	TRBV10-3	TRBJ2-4	CAIRQGWGNIQYF	TGTGCCATCAGGCAGGGATGGGGAAACATTCAGTACTTC
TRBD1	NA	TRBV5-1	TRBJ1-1	CASSRSGTGTEAFF	TGCGCCAGCAGCAGGTCAGGGACAGGGACTGAAGCTTTCTTT
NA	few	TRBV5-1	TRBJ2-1	CASRPLSSYNEQFF	TGCGCCAGCCGGCCCTTAAGCTCCTACAATGAGCAGTTCTTC
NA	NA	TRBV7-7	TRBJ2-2	CASSLRPVLSNTGELFF	TGTGCCAGCAGCTTACGTCCGGTTCTCTCGAACACCGGGGAGCTGTTTTTT
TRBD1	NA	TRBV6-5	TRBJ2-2	CASTRQGGTGELFF	TGTGCCAGCACCCGACAGGGGGGGACCGGGGAGCTGTTTTTT
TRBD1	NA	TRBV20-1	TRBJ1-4	CSATLPGTDEKLFF	TGCAGTGCTACACTACCCGGGACAGATGAAAAACTGTTTTTT
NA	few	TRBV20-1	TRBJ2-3	CSGRPQTFTDTQYF	TGCAGTGGCCGACCTCAAACTTTCACAGATACGCAGTATTTT
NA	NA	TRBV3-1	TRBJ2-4	CASSPGPNIQYF	TGTGCCAGCAGCCCGGGACCCAACATTCAGTACTTC